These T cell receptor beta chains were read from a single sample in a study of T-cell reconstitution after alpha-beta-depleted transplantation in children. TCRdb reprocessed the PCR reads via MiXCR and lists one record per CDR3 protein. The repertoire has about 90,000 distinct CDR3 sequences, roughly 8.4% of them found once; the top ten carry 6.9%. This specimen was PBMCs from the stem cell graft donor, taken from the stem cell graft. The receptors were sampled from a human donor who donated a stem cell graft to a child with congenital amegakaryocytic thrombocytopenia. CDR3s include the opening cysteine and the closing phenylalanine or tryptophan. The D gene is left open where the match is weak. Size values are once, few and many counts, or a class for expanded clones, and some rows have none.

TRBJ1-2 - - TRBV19 TGTGCCAGTAGTGTGACAGTGAACTATGGCTACACCTTC CASSVTVNYGYTF
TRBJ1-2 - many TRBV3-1 TGTGCCAGCAGCCCCCGTCGCGCTCTTGTACAGGGACCTGGCTACACCTTC CASSPRRALVQGPGYTF
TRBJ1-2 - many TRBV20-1 TGCAGTGCTACCCGGGCCCCCTATGGCTACACCTTC CSATRAPYGYTF
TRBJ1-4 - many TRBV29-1 TGCAGCGTTCGGACCTCCACCACGGAAAAACTGTTTTTT CSVRTSTTEKLFF
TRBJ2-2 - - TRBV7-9 TGTGCCAGCAGCTTAGCCTATGGGCAGAACACCGGGGAGCTGTTTTTT CASSLAYGQNTGELFF
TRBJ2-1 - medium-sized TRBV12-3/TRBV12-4 TGTGCCAGCAGTAGCACGGGTGGGACTTTTTATAATGAGCAGTTCTTC CASSSTGGTFYNEQFF
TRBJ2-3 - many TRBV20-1 TGCAGTTCAGGCGGGGAATTGGGGGCCACAGATACGCAGTATTTT CSSGGELGATDTQYF
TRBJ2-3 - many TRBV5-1 TGCGCCAGCAAGGCGAACGCAGATACGCAGTATTTT CASKANADTQYF
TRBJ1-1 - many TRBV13 TGTGCCAGCAGCATAGAGGGAGCTGAAGCTTTCTTT CASSIEGAEAFF
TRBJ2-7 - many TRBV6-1 TGTGCCAGCAGACAGGGCGCTCCCTACGAGCAGTACTTC CASRQGAPYEQYF
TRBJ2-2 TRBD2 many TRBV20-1 TGCAGTGCTTCGACTAGCGGGGGCCCGAGCCGGACCGGGGAGCTGTTTTTT CSASTSGGPSRTGELFF
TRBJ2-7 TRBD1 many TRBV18 TGTGCCAGCTCCCGTGACCGGGACAGGGCCTACGAGCAGTACTTC CASSRDRDRAYEQYF
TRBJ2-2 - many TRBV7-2 TGTGCCAGCAGCCACCGACCGAAACAGAACACCGGGGAGCTGTTTTTT CASSHRPKQNTGELFF
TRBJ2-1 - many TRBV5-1 TGCGCCAGCAAAACCCAGCCAGGGACCAATGAGCAGTTCTTC CASKTQPGTNEQFF
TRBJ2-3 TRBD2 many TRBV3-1 TGTGCCAGCAGCCGGATGGCCGTGGAGCGGGGGACTACAGATACGCAGTATTTT CASSRMAVERGTTDTQYF
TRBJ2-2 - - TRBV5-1 TGCGCCAGCAGCTTGCGGGGACAGAACACCGGGGAGCTGTTTTTT CASSLRGQNTGELFF
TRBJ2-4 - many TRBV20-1 TGCAGTACCCCCTTCCTAGCCAAAAACATTCAGTACTTC CSTPFLAKNIQYF
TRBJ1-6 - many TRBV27 TGTGCCAGCAGTTTAAACGGATCACCCCTCCACTTT CASSLNGSPLHF
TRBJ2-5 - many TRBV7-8 TGTGCCAGCAGCTTAGCGAATCAAGAGACCCAGTACTTC CASSLANQETQYF
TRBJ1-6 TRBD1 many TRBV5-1 TGCGCCAGCAGCCGGCAGGGGGTTACCAATTCACCCCTCCACTTT CASSRQGVTNSPLHF
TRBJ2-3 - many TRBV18 TGTGCCAGCTCACCTCCCGGACCTAGCACAGATACGCAGTATTTT CASSPPGPSTDTQYF
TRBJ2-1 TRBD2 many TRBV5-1 TGCGCCAGCAGCACTAGCGGGAATGGGGATGAGCAGTTCTTC CASSTSGNGDEQFF
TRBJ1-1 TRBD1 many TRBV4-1 TGCGCCAGCAGCCAAGCACAGGGGGCCGTTATGAACACTGAAGCTTTCTTT CASSQAQGAVMNTEAFF
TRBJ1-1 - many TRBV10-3 TGTGCCATCGGGGGGGACCTATCGGGGAACACTGAAGCTTTCTTT CAIGGDLSGNTEAFF
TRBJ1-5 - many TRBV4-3 TGCGCCAGCAGCCAAGATTTCTCAAATAGCAATCAGCCCCAGCATTTT CASSQDFSNSNQPQHF
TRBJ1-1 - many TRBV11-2 TGTGCCAGCAGCTTAGTCAGGGGCCGCGGCACTGAAGCTTTCTTT CASSLVRGRGTEAFF
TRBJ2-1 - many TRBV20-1 TGCAGTGCTAGCGGGGGCCTTTACAATGAGCAGTTCTTC CSASGGLYNEQFF
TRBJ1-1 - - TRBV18 TGTGCCAGCTCACCATCCAACCTAGGGGTCAACGCTGAAGCTTTCTTT CASSPSNLGVNAEAFF
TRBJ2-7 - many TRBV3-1 TGTGCCAGCAGCCCTAGCTCCCGCGACAGGTCCTACTTC CASSPSSRDRSYF
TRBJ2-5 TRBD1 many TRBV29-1 TGCAGCGTTCTTGAAGGGGGCGGTAAGACCCAGTACTTC CSVLEGGGKTQYF
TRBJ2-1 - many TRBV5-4 TGTGCCAGCAGCTCAAAAAACAATGAGCAGTTCTTC CASSSKNNEQFF
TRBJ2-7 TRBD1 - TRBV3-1 TGTGCCAGCAGCCAGTGGACAGGGGGTTACGAGCAGTACTTC CASSQWTGGYEQYF
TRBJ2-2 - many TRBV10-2 TGCGCCAGCAGTGAGGGGGCCGGGGAGCTGTTTTTT CASSEGAGELFF
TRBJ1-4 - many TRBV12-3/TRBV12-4 TGTGCCAGCAGTCCGCGGACCCCCTCGGAAAAACTGTTTTTT CASSPRTPSEKLFF
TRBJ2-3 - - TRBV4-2 TGTGCCAGCAGCCCTGACTTGCAGGGCACAGATACGCAGTATTTT CASSPDLQGTDTQYF
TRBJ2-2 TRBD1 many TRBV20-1 TGCAGTGCTAGGACAGGGTTCAGCACCGGGGAGCTGTTTTTT CSARTGFSTGELFF
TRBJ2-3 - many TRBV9 TGTGCCAGCAGCGTAGCCTTGTCGGATACGCAGTATTTT CASSVALSDTQYF
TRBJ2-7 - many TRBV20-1 TGCAGTGCTAGGGACCCGGCAGGGGAATACGAGCAGTACTTC CSARDPAGEYEQYF
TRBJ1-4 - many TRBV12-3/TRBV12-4 TGTGCCAGCAGCGCAGGGCAAGTCGGTGAAAAACTGTTTTTT CASSAGQVGEKLFF
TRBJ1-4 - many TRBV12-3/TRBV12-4 TGTGCCAGCAGCCGTAGGCTGAAAGAAAAACTGTTTTTT CASSRRLKEKLFF
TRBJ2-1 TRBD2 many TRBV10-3 TGTGCCATCAGTGCCCTACAGCTAGCGGGGTCCTACAATGAGCAGTTCTTC CAISALQLAGSYNEQFF